This TCR beta chain appears in the sequencing data of a study of identical twins. Study-wide results and limits: Researchers reported weaker excess twin sharing in beta out-of-frame sequences.

From the 5' RACE reads, TCRdb called clonotypes with MiXCR, one entry per CDR3 protein. The repertoire holds about 280,000 distinct CDR3 sequences, with more than 6.5% as singletons. This clonotype was detected a few times. What it binds is not known. From germline, CDR1 is SGHAT and CDR2 FQNNGV. This CDR3 region has 13 residues. V was shortened by 5 bases and J by 6 bases, with 11 bases between the two germline ends. This sample was also put to use in a study of yellow fever vaccine responses in identical twins. Per that paper: Reportedly, the response of twins' T cells to the vaccine seemed partly convergent, partly personalized.

The receptor was derived from a woman between 18 and 30 years old in good health. The source material was memory (CD45RO+) T cells sorted from blood. This chain links TRBV11-2 with TRBJ2-1; possible D gene TRBD2, 6 bases. The DNA for the CDR3 is TGTGCCAGCAGCCGGGGACTCTTCAATGAGCAGTTCTTC. Translated: CASSRGLFNEQFF.